This T cell receptor (beta chain) was profiled in a study of OX40 agonist ivuxolimab in advanced cancers. TCRdb keeps only in-frame clones here, not all; method: immunoSEQ multiplex PCR. In the table there are more than 80,000 clones, 90% of which are singletons. The CDR3 covers 14 residues. Germline V gives CDR1 MDHEN, CDR2 SYDVKM. V was clipped by 2 bases and J by 2 bases, with 7 bases between them. The V call is TRBV28, the J call TRBJ1-5; D remains ambiguous. The sample consisted of CD4+ or CD8+ T cells sorted from blood, taken in a trial of the OX40 agonist ivuxolimab. This sequence was found in an adult with an advanced solid tumor such as melanoma, head and neck, liver or kidney cancer. Written as DNA, the CDR3 is TGTGCCAGCAGTTTAGGACTCGGCAATCAGCCCCAGCATTTT. It yields the protein CASSLGLGNQPQHF.